Below, one TCR beta chain is given with its context. Its antigen remains unidentified. Treatment described: roughly nine-day PBMC culture with coronavirus spike peptide pools or control peptides (ViraFEST assay). CD4+ T lymphocytes from the unexposed donor were collected before the COVID-19 pandemic (2011-2018). Negative-selection isolation of CD4+ T cells was performed after roughly 11 days of culture. Contingent on cell availability, unexposed-donor CD4+ T cells were interrogated with SARS-CoV-2 S/N and four cold-coronavirus spikes. CDR3 length: 15 residues. The germline V gene has CDR1 WSHSY and CDR2 SAAADI. V lost 8 bases to trimming and J lost 6 bases, with 20 bases between them. This sample is drawn from a study of vaccination and CD4 T cells after COVID-19. Study-wide background: Cells received overlapping spike peptides from SARS-CoV-2, HCoV-NL63, HCoV-OC43 and HCoV-229E as stimulation.

The Oncomine TCR Beta short-read assay sequenced DNA from cultured CD4+ T cells. From CD4+ T cells that had been cultured, genomic DNA was extracted. TCRdb redid the calling of the PCR reads with MiXCR, one entry per CDR3 protein. The data show more than 10,000 distinct CDR3 sequences, around 29% seen once. Study results and limitations: Looking at convalescent patients, 304 of their 307 vaccine-specific clones were spike mono-reactive.

This receptor was identified in a human donor in good health. The rearrangement joins TRBV10-2 to TRBJ2-1, with a weak D call TRBD2 (5 bases). The specimen sequenced was CD4+ T cells from blood, cultured in vitro. The CDR3, as DNA: TGCGCCAGCGGAACCTACGAGCGGCCGGGCAATGAGCAGTTCTTC. Protein sequence: CASGTYERPGNEQFF.